Presented here are 10 T cell receptor beta chains from one specimen sequenced in a study of radiotherapy plus CTLA-4 blockade in lung cancer. Libraries were prepared by immunoSEQ multiplex PCR; TCRdb keeps only in-frame clonotypes and omits some of them. The sample comprises 55,000 or so clones, roughly 79% of which are singletons, and under 7% rests with the top ten. Sequenced material: peripheral blood, taken from a patient treated with radiotherapy plus ipilimumab. These receptors were obtained from a human donor with non-small cell lung cancer whose response to radiotherapy plus ipilimumab could not be evaluated.

The rearrangement uses TRBV27 and TRBJ2-6, with a weak D call TRBD1 (6 bases). The CDR3 loop spans 17 amino acids. Trimming stripped 5 bases from V and 3 bases from J, with 17 bases between. Germline V gene lookup returns CDR1 MNHEY and CDR2 SMNVEV (reference sequence). CDR3 sequence: CASSGLAGANGANVLTF. The CDR3 nucleotides read TGTGCCAGCAGTGGCCTTGCAGGGGCGAATGGGGCCAACGTCCTGACTTTC.

The V gene is TRBV7-2, the J gene TRBJ2-7, with a weak D call TRBD1 (6 bases). CDR3 length: 14 amino acids. Germline CDR1 and CDR2: SGHTA and FQGNSA. The V and J ends lost 2 bases and 3 bases respectively, with 11 bases between them. The chain's CDR3 is CASSLRQEDYEQYF. The CDR3 region has the DNA TGTGCCAGCAGCTTACGACAGGAGGACTACGAGCAGTACTTC.

The V and J genes are TRBV6-1 and TRBJ2-7, with D possibly TRBD2 on 5 matching bases. Between the trimmed V and J ends, which lost 8 bases and 3 bases, there was a span of 5 bases. CDR3 length: 10 residues. The germline gives CDR1 MNHNS, CDR2 SASEGT. CDR3 sequence (DNA): TGTGCCAGCGGAGGCTACGAGCAGTACTTC. Amino acid sequence: CASGGYEQYF.

This clone was picked up a small number of times. V usage is TRBV4-3 and J usage is TRBJ2-7; D is unclear. This CDR3 has 15 amino acids. Per germline, CDR1 LGHNA and CDR2 YSLEER. The V end lost 0 bases, the J end lost 3 bases, and 12 bases lay between the germline ends. CDR3 loop: CASSQDNFPDYEQYF. DNA of the CDR3: TGCGCCAGCAGCCAAGATAACTTTCCTGACTACGAGCAGTACTTC.

V usage is TRBV29-1 and J usage is TRBJ1-4; D is perhaps TRBD1 (6 bases). Trimming stripped 5 bases from V and 4 bases from J, with 11 bases between. CDR1 SQVTM and CDR2 ANQGSEA come from the germline V gene. The CDR3 totals 13 residues. CDR3 sequence: CSVRTDGNEKLFF. The CDR3 DNA reads TGCAGCGTTCGGACAGATGGTAATGAAAAACTGTTTTTT. Together with reference TRBV29-1 and TRBJ1-4, the CDR3 gives the full variable domain: SAVISQKPSRDICQRGTSLTIQCQVDSQVTMMFWYRQQPGQSLTLIATANQGSEATYESGFVIDKFPISRPNLTFSTLTVSNMSPEDSSIYLCSVRTDGNEKLFFGSGTQLSVL.

The V gene is TRBV28, the J gene TRBJ2-1, with 12 nucleotides matching TRBD2. J lost 5 bases, V lost 4 bases, and 6 bases had no gene match. CDR1 and CDR2 from the germline V gene are MDHEN and SYDVKM. The CDR3 covers 16 residues. The CDR3 protein is CASSSSSGRAHNEQFF. CDR3 nucleotides: TGTGCCAGCAGTTCGTCTAGCGGGAGGGCACACAATGAGCAGTTCTTC.

V is TRBV4-3 and J is TRBJ2-7, with TRBD1 identical over 7 bases. The CDR3 runs to 15 residues. Losses at the gene ends were 1 base for V and 3 bases for J; bases not matched to a gene: 6. CDR1 and CDR2 (germline): LGHNA, YSLEER. The CDR3 DNA reads as TGCGCCAGCAGCCAAGCTACGGGACAGAGCTACGAGCAGTACTTC. It yields the protein CASSQATGQSYEQYF.

The rearrangement links TRBV28 to TRBJ2-7, with D possibly matching TRBD1 (6 bases). V lost 4 bases, J lost 5 bases, and 9 bases lay in between. CDR3 size: 12 residues. In germline, CDR1 is MDHEN, CDR2 SYDVKM. CDR3: CASSSDRNEQYF. For the CDR3, the DNA is TGTGCCAGCAGTTCCGACAGGAACGAGCAGTACTTC. Full variable domain (rest looked up from reference TRBV28 and TRBJ2-7): DVKVTQSSRYLVKRTGEKVFLECVQDMDHENMFWYRQDPGLGLRLIYFSYDVKMKEKGDIPEGYSVSREKKERFSLILESASTNQTSMYLCASSSDRNEQYFGPGTRLTVT.

The V call is TRBV7-2, the J call TRBJ2-7; 7 nucleotides align to TRBD1. This CDR3 region has 16 residues. Germline CDR1 and CDR2: SGHTA and FQGNSA. J was trimmed by 0 bases and V by 5 bases; bases with no gene match: 10. The CDR3 DNA is TGTGCCAGCAGCCCCACAGGGGTCCGGGGCTCCTACGAGCAGTACTTC. Amino acid sequence: CASSPTGVRGSYEQYF.

J is TRBJ1-2 and V is TRBV28; a possible D gene is TRBD1 (6 bases). CDR1 and CDR2 from the germline V gene are MDHEN and SYDVKM. Deletions cut 3 bases from V and 4 bases from J, with 9 bases between. The CDR3 length is 13 residues. CDR3 DNA sequence: TGTGCCAGCAGTTTCCAGGGGTTCTATGGCTACACCTTC. It encodes CASSFQGFYGYTF.